This T cell receptor beta chain comes out of a study of sequential checkpoint blockade in melanoma. Some clones are missing from TCRdb's copy, which holds only in-frame ones; the method was immunoSEQ multiplex PCR. Counted here are 7,500 to 8,500 clones, approximately 67% occurring once; the ten biggest clones make up 50%. In this sample, this clone turned up a few times. V shed 1 base and J shed 1 base, with 5 bases lying between them. Germline V gene sequence: CDR1 SGHRS, CDR2 YFSETQ. This CDR3 contains 13 residues. This sample's treatment: randomized to nivolumab then ipilimumab (arm A) or the reverse (arm B).

The sequence derives from a human patient with melanoma. Some clones in this sample may be carry-over from other donors' samples. Sequences were derived from CD8+ T cells sorted from blood (inferred from file names), sampled from a patient given nivolumab and ipilimumab in sequence. The J gene is TRBJ1-1, the V gene TRBV5-1; D unresolved. The chain's CDR3 is CASSLNKNTEAFF. CDR3 sequence (DNA): TGCGCCAGCAGCTTGAACAAGAACACTGAAGCTTTCTTT. Combining the CDR3 with reference TRBV5-1 and TRBJ1-1 gives the whole variable domain KAGVTQTPRYLIKTRGQQVTLSCSPISGHRSVSWYQQTPGQGLQFLFEYFSETQRNKGNFPGRFSGRQFSNSRSEMNVSTLELGDSALYLCASSLNKNTEAFFGQGTRLTVV.